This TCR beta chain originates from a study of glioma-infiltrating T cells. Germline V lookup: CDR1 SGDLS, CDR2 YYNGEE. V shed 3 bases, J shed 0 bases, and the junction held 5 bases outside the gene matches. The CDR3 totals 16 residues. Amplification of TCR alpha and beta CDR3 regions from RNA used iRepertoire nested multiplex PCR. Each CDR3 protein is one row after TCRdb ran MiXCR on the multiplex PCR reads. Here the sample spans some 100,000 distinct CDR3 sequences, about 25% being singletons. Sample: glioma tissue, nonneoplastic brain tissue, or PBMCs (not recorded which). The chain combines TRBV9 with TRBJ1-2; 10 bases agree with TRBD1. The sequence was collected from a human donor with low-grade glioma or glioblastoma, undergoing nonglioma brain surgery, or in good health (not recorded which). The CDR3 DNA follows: TGTGCCAGCAGCGCCTTGACAGGGGGCTCTAACTATGGCTACACCTTC. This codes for CASSALTGGSNYGYTF.